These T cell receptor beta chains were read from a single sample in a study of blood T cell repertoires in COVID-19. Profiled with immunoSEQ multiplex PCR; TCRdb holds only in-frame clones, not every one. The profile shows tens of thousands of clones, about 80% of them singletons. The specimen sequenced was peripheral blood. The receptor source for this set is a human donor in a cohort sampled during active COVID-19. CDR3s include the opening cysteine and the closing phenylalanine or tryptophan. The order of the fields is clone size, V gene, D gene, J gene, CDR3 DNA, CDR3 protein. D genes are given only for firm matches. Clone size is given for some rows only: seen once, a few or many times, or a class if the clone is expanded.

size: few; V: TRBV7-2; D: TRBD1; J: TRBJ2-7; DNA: TGTGCCAGCAGCATCGGACAGGGGGCCGACGAGCAGTACTTC; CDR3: CASSIGQGADEQYF
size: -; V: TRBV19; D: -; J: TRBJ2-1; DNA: TGTGCCAGTAGTATCAATATCGTTGTAACAGAAAATGAGCAGTTCTTC; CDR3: CASSINIVVTENEQFF
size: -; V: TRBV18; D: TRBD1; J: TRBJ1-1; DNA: TGTGCCAGCTCACGGGACAGGGGGCGTGGGAACACTGAAGCTTTCTTT; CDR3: CASSRDRGRGNTEAFF
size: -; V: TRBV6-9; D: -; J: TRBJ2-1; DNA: TGTGCCAGCAGGCTAATTACAGGGATCTCCTACAATGAGCAGTTCTTC; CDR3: CASRLITGISYNEQFF
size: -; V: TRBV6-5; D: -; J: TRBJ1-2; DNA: TGTGCCAGTTCGGAGCGTTTTAACTATGGCTACACCTTC; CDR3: CASSERFNYGYTF
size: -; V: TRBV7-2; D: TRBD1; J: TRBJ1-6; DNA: TGTGCCAGCAGCTTAGCGCCGACAGGGGGTTCACCCCTCCACTTT; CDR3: CASSLAPTGGSPLHF
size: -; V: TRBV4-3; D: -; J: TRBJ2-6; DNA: TGCGCCAGCAGCCAAGATAGTTATTGGGCAGCTGGGGCCAACGTCCTGACTTTC; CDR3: CASSQDSYWAAGANVLTF
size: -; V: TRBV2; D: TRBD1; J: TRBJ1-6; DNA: TGTGCCAGCAGTCCCGGGACAGCGAATTCACCCCTCCACTTT; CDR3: CASSPGTANSPLHF
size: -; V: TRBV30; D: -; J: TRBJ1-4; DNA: TGTGCCTGGAGTGAAGTTACAGGGTCGGGCGAAAAACTGTTTTTT; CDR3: CAWSEVTGSGEKLFF
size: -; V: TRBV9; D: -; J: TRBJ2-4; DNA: TGTGCCAGCAGCGTCGGCGGCCAAAACATTCAGTACTTC; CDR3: CASSVGGQNIQYF
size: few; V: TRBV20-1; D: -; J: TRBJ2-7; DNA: TGCAGTGCTAGAGGAAGCGACGAGCAGTACTTC; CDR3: CSARGSDEQYF
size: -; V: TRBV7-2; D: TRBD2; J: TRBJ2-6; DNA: TGTGCCAGCAGCTTAATGGGGACTAGCGACCCTGGGGCCAACGTCCTGACTTTC; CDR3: CASSLMGTSDPGANVLTF
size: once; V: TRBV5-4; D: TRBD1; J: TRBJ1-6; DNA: TGTGCCAGCAGCTCCCGGACAGGAGATTCACCCCTCCACTTT; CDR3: CASSSRTGDSPLHF
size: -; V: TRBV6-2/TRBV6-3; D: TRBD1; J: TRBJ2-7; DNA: TGTGCCAGCAGCAACAGGGGGAACGAGCAGTACTTC; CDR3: CASSNRGNEQYF
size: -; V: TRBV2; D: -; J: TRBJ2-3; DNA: TGTGCCAGCAGTGAAGGGAGGGCCTTTGGAGATACGCAGTATTTT; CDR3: CASSEGRAFGDTQYF
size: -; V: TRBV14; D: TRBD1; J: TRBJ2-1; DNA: TGTGCCAGCAGCCAATTGACAGGGGGCCTCTACAATGAGCAGTTCTTC; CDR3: CASSQLTGGLYNEQFF
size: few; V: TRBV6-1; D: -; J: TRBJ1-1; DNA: TGTGCCAGCAGTGAAGAGCGGATTTCGAACACTGAAGCTTTCTTT; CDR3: CASSEERISNTEAFF